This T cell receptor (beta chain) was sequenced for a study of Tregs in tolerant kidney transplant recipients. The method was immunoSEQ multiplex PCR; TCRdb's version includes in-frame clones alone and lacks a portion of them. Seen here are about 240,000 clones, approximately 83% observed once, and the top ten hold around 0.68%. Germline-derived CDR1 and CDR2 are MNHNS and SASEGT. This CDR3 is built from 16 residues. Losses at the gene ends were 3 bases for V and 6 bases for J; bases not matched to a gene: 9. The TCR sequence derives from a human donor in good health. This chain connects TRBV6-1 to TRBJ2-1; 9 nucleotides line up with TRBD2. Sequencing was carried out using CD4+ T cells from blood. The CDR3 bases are TGTGCCAGCAGTGACTTGCGGGGGGGATCTGGCAATGAGCAGTTCTTC. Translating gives CASSDLRGGSGNEQFF.